Each of the 12 T cell receptor beta chains below was sequenced from the same sample in a study of T cells in Graves' hyperthyroidism and ophthalmopathy. Amplified regions were TCR beta CDR3 sequences from RNA transcripts. The HTBI primer set was used in a first-round RT-PCR of the TCR CDR3. Using its own MiXCR run on the multiplex PCR reads, TCRdb lists one record per CDR3 protein. The sample holds hundreds of thousands of distinct CDR3 sequences; approximately 20% are singletons and the top ten take over 45%. The source material was blood. These receptors were collected from a man in his forties or fifties with Graves' ophthalmopathy.

This clonotype was recorded many times. The gene calls are TRBV2 and TRBJ2-5; TRBD1 matches 8 bases. Germline loops: CDR1 SNHLY, CDR2 FYNNEI. V trimming: 1 base; J trimming: 5 bases; junction bases outside the gene matches: 6. The length of the CDR3 is 15 residues. CDR3 nucleotide sequence: TGTGCCAGCAGTGAAGGGGCAGGGGGCCACGAGACCCAGTACTTC. This gives the protein CASSEGAGGHETQYF.

This rearrangement joins TRBV5-1 to TRBJ1-1, with 7 bases fitting TRBD1. CDR3 length: 13 amino acids. Trimming removed 7 bases from V and 2 bases from J; junction bases left unmatched: 5. Germline assignment: CDR1 SGHRS and CDR2 YFSETQ. The CDR3 nucleotides are TGCGCCAGCCGGACAGGTTATAACACTGAAGCTTTCTTT. Its translation: CASRTGYNTEAFF.

This clonotype was observed at least ten times. This chain links TRBV5-1 with TRBJ1-1; a possible D gene is TRBD1 (5 bases). The CDR3 length is 16 residues. Germline loops: CDR1 SGHRS, CDR2 YFSETQ. Trimming pared 2 bases from V and 1 base from J, leaving 15 bases between. In DNA, the CDR3 is TGCGCCAGCAGCTTTGGGACTTCAGTCAAGAACACTGAAGCTTTCTTT. Translating gives CASSFGTSVKNTEAFF.

CDR3 DNA: TGTGCCAGCAGCCCGACAGTCGCGGGGACCCAGTACTTC. Amino acid sequence: CASSPTVAGTQYF. V usage is TRBV14 and J usage is TRBJ2-5; D tentatively reads TRBD1 or TRBD2 (5 bases each). Germline-derived CDR1 and CDR2 are SGHDN and FVKESK. V lost 4 bases, J lost 7 bases, and 13 bases lay in between. The CDR3 is made up of 13 amino acids. Full variable domain (missing parts from reference TRBV14 and TRBJ2-5): EAGVTQFPSHSVIEKGQTVTLRCDPISGHDNLYWYRRVMGKEIKFLLHFVKESKQDESGMPNNRFLAERTGGTYSTLKVQPAELEDSGVYFCASSPTVAGTQYFGPGTRLLVL.

This clonotype was seen more than once but under ten times. The V gene is TRBV7-2, the J gene TRBJ1-5; 7 positions match TRBD1. V was clipped by 0 bases and J by 4 bases; unmatched bases: 3. This CDR3 has 15 residues. Germline loops: CDR1 SGHTA, CDR2 FQGNSA. The CDR3 region is CASSLAQGTNQPQHF. The CDR3 DNA sequence: TGTGCCAGCAGCTTAGCACAGGGGACAAATCAGCCCCAGCATTTT. Based on the CDR3 plus reference TRBV7-2 and TRBJ1-5, the full variable domain is GAGVSQSPSNKVTEKGKDVELRCDPISGHTALYWYRQSLGQGLEFLIYFQGNSAPDKSGLPSDRFSAERTGGSVSTLTIQRTQQEDSAVYLCASSLAQGTNQPQHFGDGTRLSIL.

This clonotype was detected ten times or more. The chain joins TRBV2 to TRBJ2-5; 9 bases fit TRBD1. From germline, CDR1 is SNHLY and CDR2 FYNNEI. J gave up 11 bases and V 5 bases, and 18 bases lay outside the gene matches. CDR3 size: 16 residues. The CDR3 DNA follows: TGTGCCAGCAGTTTCCGCTCCGGGACAGGGACTAACCATCAGTACTTC. Its translation is CASSFRSGTGTNHQYF.

The chain uses TRBV6-1 and TRBJ1-6; D gene uncertain. Germline V gives CDR1 MNHNS, CDR2 SASEGT. The CDR3 is 14 amino acids. Trimming cost V 5 bases and J 9 bases, with 14 bases left between them. The CDR3 region is CASSPGPATSPLHF. The CDR3 coding sequence is TGTGCCAGCAGTCCGGGCCCTGCCACTTCACCCCTCCACTTT.

This clonotype was counted ten times or more. This sequence joins TRBV20-1 and TRBJ2-3; TRBD2 matches at 11 bases. Per the germline V gene, CDR1 is DFQATT and CDR2 is SNEGSKA (reference sequence). This CDR3 has 15 residues. V trimming: 3 bases; J trimming: 5 bases; junction bases outside the gene matches: 7. In DNA form, the CDR3 reads TGCAGTGCTAGCGCCCTAGCGGGAGGTGAAGATACGCAGTATTTT. This translates into CSASALAGGEDTQYF.

This clonotype was seen only a few times. The V and J genes are TRBV29-1 and TRBJ2-1; D possibly corresponds to TRBD2 (5 bases). Per germline, CDR1 SQVTM and CDR2 ANQGSEA. Deletions cut 4 bases from V and 7 bases from J, with 11 bases between. This CDR3 comprises 12 residues. CDR3 coding DNA: TGCAGCGTTGTGTCCGGGATGAATGAGCAGTTCTTC. This codes for CSVVSGMNEQFF.

This clonotype appeared a few times. The CDR3 sequence: CASRRPRQESPGNEQFF. The CDR3 coding sequence is TGTGCCAGCAGGCGCCCTAGACAGGAATCCCCGGGGAATGAGCAGTTCTTC. The chain has TRBV7-6 and TRBJ2-1; D is perhaps TRBD1 (6 bases). Trimming removed 6 bases from V and 7 bases from J, with 25 bases in between. Germline V lookup: CDR1 SGHVS, CDR2 FNYEAQ. The length of the CDR3 is 17 residues.

The chain links TRBV9 to TRBJ2-2, with D perhaps matching TRBD2 (6 bases). Trimming removed 2 bases from V and 5 bases from J, with 10 bases in between. Germline CDR1 reads SGDLS; CDR2 reads YYNGEE. This CDR3 has 14 amino acids. CDR3 region: CASSVGTQTGELFF. In nucleotides, the CDR3 is TGTGCCAGCAGCGTCGGGACTCAAACCGGGGAGCTGTTTTTT. The entire variable domain, with the rest obtained from reference TRBV9 and TRBJ2-2, is as follows: DSGVTQTPKHLITATGQRVTLRCSPRSGDLSVYWYQQSLDQGLQFLIQYYNGEERAKGNILERFSAQQFPDLHSELNLSSLELGDSALYFCASSVGTQTGELFFGEGSRLTVL.

The chain links TRBV5-8 to TRBJ2-4, with 8 bases matching TRBD1. V lost 2 bases and J lost 2; bases outside the gene matches: 3. The CDR3 has 15 residues. Germline CDR1 and CDR2: SGHTS and YDEGEE. The CDR3 DNA sequence: TGTGCCAGCAGCTTACAGGGGGTGTCCAAAAACATTCAGTACTTC. This codes for CASSLQGVSKNIQYF.